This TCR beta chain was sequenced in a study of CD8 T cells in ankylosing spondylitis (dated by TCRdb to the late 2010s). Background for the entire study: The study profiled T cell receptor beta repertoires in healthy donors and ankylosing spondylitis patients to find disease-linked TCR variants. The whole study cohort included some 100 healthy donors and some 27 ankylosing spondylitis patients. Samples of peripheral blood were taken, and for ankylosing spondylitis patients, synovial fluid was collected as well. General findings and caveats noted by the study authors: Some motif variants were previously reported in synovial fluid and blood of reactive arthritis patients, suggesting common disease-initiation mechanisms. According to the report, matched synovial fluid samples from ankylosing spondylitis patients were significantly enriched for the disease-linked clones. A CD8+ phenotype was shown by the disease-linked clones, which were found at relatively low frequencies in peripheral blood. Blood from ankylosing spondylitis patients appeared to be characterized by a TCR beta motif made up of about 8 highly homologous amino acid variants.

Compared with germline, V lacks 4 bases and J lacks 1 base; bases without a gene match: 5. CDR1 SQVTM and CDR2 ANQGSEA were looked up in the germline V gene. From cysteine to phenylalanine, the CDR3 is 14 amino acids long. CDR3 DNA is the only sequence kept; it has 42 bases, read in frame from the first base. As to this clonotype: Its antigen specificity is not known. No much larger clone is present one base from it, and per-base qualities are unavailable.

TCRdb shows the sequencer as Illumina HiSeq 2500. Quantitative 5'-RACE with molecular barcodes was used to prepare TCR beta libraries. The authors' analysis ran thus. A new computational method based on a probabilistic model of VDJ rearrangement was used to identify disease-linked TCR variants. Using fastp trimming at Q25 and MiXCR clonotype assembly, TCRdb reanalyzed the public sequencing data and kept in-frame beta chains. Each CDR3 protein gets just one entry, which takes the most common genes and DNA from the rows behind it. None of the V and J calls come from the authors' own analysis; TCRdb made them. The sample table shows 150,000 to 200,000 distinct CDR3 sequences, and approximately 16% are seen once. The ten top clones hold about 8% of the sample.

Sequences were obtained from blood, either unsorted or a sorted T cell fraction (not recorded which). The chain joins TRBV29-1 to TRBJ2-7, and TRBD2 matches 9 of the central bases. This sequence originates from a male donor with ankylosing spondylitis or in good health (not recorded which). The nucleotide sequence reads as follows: TGCAGCGTTGTTGGGACTAGCCTGTCCTACGAGCAGTACTTC. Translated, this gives CSVVGTSLSYEQYF.